Below, 7 T cell receptor beta chains from the same sample are listed, as sequenced in a study of T cells after yellow fever vaccination. TCRdb itself ran the 5' RACE reads through MiXCR, one entry per CDR3 protein. The sample lists 300,000 to 400,000 distinct CDR3 sequences; about 10% were seen once. Sample: CD4+ T cells sorted from PBMCs, taken 45 days after the yellow fever booster vaccination. These receptors were taken from a man in his late teens or twenties who received the YFV17D yellow fever vaccine.

The chain uses TRBV7-3 and TRBJ2-6, with D possibly being TRBD1 (6 bases). This CDR3 contains 15 residues. The V end lost 5 bases, the J end lost 4 bases, and 12 bases lay between the germline ends. Germline V gene lookup returns CDR1 SGHTA and CDR2 FQGTGA. In DNA form, the CDR3 reads TGTGCCAGCAGCCCAGGACAGCCGGGGGCCAACGTCCTGACTTTC. Protein sequence: CASSPGQPGANVLTF.

This clonotype was recorded a few times. This chain connects TRBV6-5 to TRBJ1-6; a possible D gene is TRBD1 (5 bases). This CDR3 is 16 amino acids long. CDR1 and CDR2 from the germline V gene are MNHEY and SVGAGI. V lost 0 bases and J 6 bases, leaving 12 bases between the germline ends. Here the CDR3 DNA reads TGTGCCAGCAGTTACTCCGGGGGTTCGCGTAATTCACCCCTCCACTTT. This translates into CASSYSGGSRNSPLHF.

This clonotype was detected a few times. The CDR3 sequence is CASSQEFSHRGTYEQYV. In nucleotides, the CDR3 is TGCGCCAGCAGCCAAGAATTTAGTCACAGGGGTACATACGAGCAGTACGTC. The chain recombines TRBV4-3 with TRBJ2-7; 7 positions match TRBD1. The CDR3 is made up of 17 amino acids. With V trimmed by 0 bases and J by 4 bases, 12 bases remained unmatched. Germline assignment: CDR1 LGHNA and CDR2 YSLEER.

The chain combines TRBV18 with TRBJ1-1; TRBD1 matches at 7 bases. Germline V gene lookup returns CDR1 KGHSH and CDR2 LQKENI. The CDR3 is 14 residues long. V dropped 2 bases and J dropped 5; count of bases not matched to a gene: 5. CDR3 in amino acids: CASSPGDRKTEAFF. CDR3 nucleotides: TGTGCCAGCTCACCAGGGGACAGAAAAACTGAAGCTTTCTTT.

As regards this clonotype: Just one base apart from a much larger clone, this may be a read error. V and J are TRBV5-1 and TRBJ2-5; no clear D gene. Germline assignment: CDR1 SGHRS and CDR2 YFSETQ. The CDR3 runs to 13 residues. The CDR3 DNA reads TGCGCCAGCAGCTTGGAACTGGTAGAGACCCGGTACTTC. Encoded protein: CASSLELVETRYF. The whole variable domain, remainder taken from reference TRBV5-1 and TRBJ2-5, is KAGVTQTPRYLIKTRGQQVTLSCSPISGHRSVSWYQQTPGQGLQFLFEYFSETQRNKGNFPGRFSGRQFSNSRSEMNVSTLELGDSALYLCASSLELVETRYFGPGTRLLVL.

The V gene is TRBV11-3, the J gene TRBJ2-3, with TRBD2 matching 13 bases. The V gene end was trimmed by 5 bases and the J gene end by 5 bases; junction bases not matched to a gene: 4. The CDR3 spans 15 residues. Germline V gene sequence: CDR1 SGHNT, CDR2 YENEEA. CDR3 coding DNA: TGTGCCAGCAGCCGCACTAGCGGGGGGGGAGATACGCAGTATTTT. Amino acids: CASSRTSGGGDTQYF.

This clonotype appeared a few times. This rearrangement joins TRBV11-2 to TRBJ2-1; 7 bases line up with TRBD2. The CDR3 is 14 amino acids. Trimming cost V 3 bases and J 9 bases; bases outside gene matches: 8. Germline V CDR1 and CDR2: SGHAT, FQNNGV. The CDR3 region is CASSLIGRGVEQFF. As DNA, the CDR3 is TGTGCCAGCAGCTTGATAGGGAGGGGAGTTGAGCAGTTCTTC.